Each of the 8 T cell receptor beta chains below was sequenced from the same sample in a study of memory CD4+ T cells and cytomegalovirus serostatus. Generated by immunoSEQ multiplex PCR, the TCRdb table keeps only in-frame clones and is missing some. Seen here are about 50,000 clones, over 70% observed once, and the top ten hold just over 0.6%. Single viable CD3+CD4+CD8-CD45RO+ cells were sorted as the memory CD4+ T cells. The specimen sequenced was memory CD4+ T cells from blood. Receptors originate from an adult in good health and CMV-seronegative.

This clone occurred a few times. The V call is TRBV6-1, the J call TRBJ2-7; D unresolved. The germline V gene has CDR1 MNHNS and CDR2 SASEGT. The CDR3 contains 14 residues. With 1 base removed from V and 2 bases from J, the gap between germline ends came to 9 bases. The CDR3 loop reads CASSEEGPTYEQYF. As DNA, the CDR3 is TGTGCCAGCAGTGAAGAGGGCCCAACCTACGAGCAGTACTTC.

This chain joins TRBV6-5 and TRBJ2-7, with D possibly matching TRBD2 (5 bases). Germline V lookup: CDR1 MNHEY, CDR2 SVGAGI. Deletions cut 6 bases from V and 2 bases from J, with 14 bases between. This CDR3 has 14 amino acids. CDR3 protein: CASRSGISPYEQYF. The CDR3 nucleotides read TGTGCCAGCAGGTCCGGGATCTCACCCTACGAGCAGTACTTC.

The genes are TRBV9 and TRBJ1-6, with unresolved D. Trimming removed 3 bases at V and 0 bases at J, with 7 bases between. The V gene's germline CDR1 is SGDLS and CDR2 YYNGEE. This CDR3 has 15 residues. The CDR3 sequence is CASSAENSYNSPLHF. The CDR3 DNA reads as TGTGCCAGCAGCGCCGAAAACTCCTATAATTCACCCCTCCACTTT.

CDR3 sequence (DNA): TGTGCCAGCAGCAGACCGGGACAGAGGTATGGCTACACCTTC. This codes for CASSRPGQRYGYTF. The chain has TRBV11-2 and TRBJ1-2; 7 bases are a match to TRBD1. The CDR3 covers 14 residues. J lost 5 bases, V lost 5 bases, and 8 bases had no gene match. The germline CDR1 and CDR2 sequences are SGHAT and FQNNGV.

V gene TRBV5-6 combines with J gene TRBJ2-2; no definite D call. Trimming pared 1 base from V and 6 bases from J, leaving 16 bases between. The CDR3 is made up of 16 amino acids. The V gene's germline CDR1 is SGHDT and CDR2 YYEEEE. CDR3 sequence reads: CASSLSGLIIPGELFF. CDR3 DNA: TGTGCCAGCAGCTTGTCTGGGCTAATTATACCCGGGGAGCTGTTTTTT.

For the CDR3, the DNA is TGTGCCAGCAGCTATACTCATTCAGGCGAGCAGTACTTC. This gives the protein CASSYTHSGEQYF. The chain carries TRBV7-9 and TRBJ2-7; D remains unclear. CDR3 length: 13 residues. The V and J ends lost 4 bases and 6 bases respectively, with 13 bases between them. Germline V gene sequence: CDR1 SEHNR, CDR2 FQNEAQ (reference sequence).

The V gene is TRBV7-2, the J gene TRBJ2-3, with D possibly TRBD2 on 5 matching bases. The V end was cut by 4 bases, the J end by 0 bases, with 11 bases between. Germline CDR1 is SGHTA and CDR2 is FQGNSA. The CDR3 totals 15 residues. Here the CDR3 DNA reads TGTGCCAGCAGCTCCGACTACCTCAGCACAGATACGCAGTATTTT. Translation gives CASSSDYLSTDTQYF.

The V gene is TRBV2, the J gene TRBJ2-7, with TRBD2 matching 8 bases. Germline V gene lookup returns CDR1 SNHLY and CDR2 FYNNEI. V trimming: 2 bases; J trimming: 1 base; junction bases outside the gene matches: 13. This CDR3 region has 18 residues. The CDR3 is CASSESLFRSGGSYEQYF. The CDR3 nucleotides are TGTGCCAGCAGTGAATCTCTCTTTCGGAGCGGGGGTTCCTACGAGCAGTACTTC.